This TCR beta chain was recovered during a study of cytomegalovirus exposure and HLA in healthy donors. At the level of the study: The Caucasian-associated ancestry cluster held over 65% of 300 to 450 genotyped donors.

A word on this clone: Its antigen is unknown.

Per germline, CDR1 SEHNR and CDR2 FQNEAQ (reference sequence). Trimming removed 3 bases from V and 8 bases from J, with 10 bases in between. CDR3 size: 13 residues. Findings and caveats of the study: Later analysis reportedly placed an Asian-associated ancestry cluster below the roughly 690-donor mean in N-insertions. In a later analysis, V- and J-gene trimming of beta chains associated with a DCLRE1C missense variant, replicated independently. Clonal expansion, a later analysis showed, was greater in HLA-associated TCR beta chains than in equally common others.

With 60 Vbeta and 13 Jbeta primers, the PCR was carried out. The protocol was immunoSEQ multiplex PCR, while the TCRdb copy is restricted to in-frame clones and leaves out a portion. Found here are roughly 60,000 clones, 70% to 85% of them singletons; the top ten hold approximately 3.6%. V and J are TRBV7-9 and TRBJ1-4; D is uncertain. The sample consisted of PBMCs. This sequence originates from a woman aged 40-49 years in good health and CMV-seropositive. In nucleotides, the CDR3 is TGTGCCAGCAGCTTCGGGTCCTTAGAAAAACTGTTTTTT. Protein: CASSFGSLEKLFF.